This entry lists 8 T cell receptor beta chains sequenced from one sample in a study of blood T cell repertoires in COVID-19 (dated by TCRdb to the early 2020s). The library relied on the immunoSEQ multiplex PCR assay. TCRdb provides this immuneACCESS table in a form limited to in-frame rearrangements. Some clones are lacking; in checked studies, under half of them reflect an unresolved V gene, and why the rest are absent is not known. The sample table contains a few hundred thousand clones; only one count was recorded for 90% of them. The ten largest account for approximately 4.3% of the sample. The sequenced material came from PBMCs or T cells enriched from blood (not recorded which). The receptors come from a woman between 18 and 29 years old with acute COVID-19.

The chain is built from TRBV12-3 or TRBV12-4 and TRBJ1-5, with unresolved D. The V and J ends lost 0 bases and 4 bases respectively, with 4 bases between them. There are 13 residues in the CDR3. The CDR3 DNA reads as TGTGCCAGCAGTTTAGCGCGTAATCAGCCCCAGCATTTT. Encoded protein: CASSLARNQPQHF.

The genes are TRBV28 and TRBJ1-5; D is uncertain. The germline gives CDR1 MDHEN, CDR2 SYDVKM. The CDR3 length is 15 residues. V shed 4 bases and J shed 0 bases, with 10 bases lying between them. The CDR3 is CASSSSLASNQPQHF. The CDR3 DNA reads as TGTGCCAGCAGTTCGTCCCTGGCTAGCAATCAGCCCCAGCATTTT.

This chain joins TRBV13 and TRBJ2-5; D is unresolved. V was shortened by 6 bases and J by 5 bases, with 19 bases between the two germline ends. The CDR3 sequence is 15 residues long. Per germline, CDR1 PRHDT and CDR2 FYEKMQ (reference sequence). CDR3 sequence reads: CASSYSLIPLETQYF. Written as DNA, the CDR3 is TGTGCCAGCAGTTACTCCTTAATCCCGCTCGAGACCCAGTACTTC.

The CDR3 spells CASSIRARDFGNTIYF. CDR3 DNA: TGTGCCAGCTCCATCAGGGCCCGGGACTTTGGAAACACCATATATTTT. The chain joins TRBV18 to TRBJ1-3, with D maybe TRBD1 (5 bases). Germline CDR1 KGHSH, CDR2 LQKENI. CDR3 length: 16 residues. Deletions cut 6 bases from V and 3 bases from J, with 18 bases between.

This rearrangement joins TRBV9 to TRBJ1-6, with D perhaps TRBD1 (6 bases). V was trimmed by 3 bases and J by 9 bases, leaving 19 bases between them. There are 16 residues in the CDR3. Germline V gene data show CDR1 as SGDLS and CDR2 as YYNGEE. In DNA form, the CDR3 reads TGTGCCAGCAGCGGACCAGAACAGGGTCCGAGTTCACCCCTCCACTTT. This encodes CASSGPEQGPSSPLHF.

This chain connects TRBV19 to TRBJ1-2; the D gene is possibly TRBD1 (6 bases). The CDR3 totals 12 residues. V shed 5 bases and J shed 6 bases, with 10 bases lying between them. The V gene's germline CDR1 is LNHDA and CDR2 SQIVND (reference sequence). The CDR3 protein is CASSPRQDGYTF. In DNA form, the CDR3 reads TGTGCCAGTAGTCCCCGACAGGATGGCTACACCTTC.

The chain uses TRBV6-5 and TRBJ2-2; 7 bases are a match to TRBD1. This CDR3 spans 15 amino acids. V gave up 6 bases and J gave up 4 bases; unmatched junction bases: 8. CDR1 and CDR2 (germline): MNHEY, SVGAGI. The CDR3 coding sequence is TGTGCCAGCAGCAGTAGGGGGCTATTCACCGGGGAGCTGTTTTTT. Translation: CASSSRGLFTGELFF.

The chain combines TRBV28 with TRBJ1-2; TRBD1 matches 10 bases. The V and J ends lost 1 base and 1 base, in that order; junction bases with no gene match: 3. The germline V gene has CDR1 MDHEN and CDR2 SYDVKM. The CDR3 extends over 16 amino acids. The CDR3 bases are TGTGCCAGCAGTTTATTGGGACAGGGGTATAACTATGGCTACACCTTC. This encodes CASSLLGQGYNYGYTF.